This T cell receptor beta chain emerged from a study of PD-1 blockade in classical Hodgkin lymphoma. Overall study findings and caveats: Complete responders started with a diversity level that resembled newly diagnosed patients at baseline.

Each patient experienced a relapse that followed autologous stem cell transplantation, and brentuximab vedotin exposure varied. Generated by immunoSEQ multiplex PCR, the TCRdb table keeps only in-frame clones and is missing some. This repertoire shows about 86,000 clones, roughly 89% found once; its top ten account for less than 25%. A remark on this clone: Its antigen is unidentified.

The germline V gene encodes CDR1 SGHDT and CDR2 YYEEEE. The V end lost 2 bases, the J end lost 4 bases, and 15 bases lay between the germline ends. The CDR3 runs to 15 residues. The receptor was derived from a human donor with classical Hodgkin lymphoma. The sample here was peripheral blood mononuclear cells (PBMCs), taken at baseline. The chain employs TRBV5-6 and TRBJ1-2, with a tentative D call TRBD1 (5 bases). This chain's CDR3 is CASSFRQTPLYGYTF. For the CDR3, the DNA is TGTGCCAGCAGCTTTAGACAGACCCCGCTCTATGGCTACACCTTC.